The sequence of this T cell receptor beta chain was determined in a study of T cells in Graves' hyperthyroidism and ophthalmopathy. Findings and caveats of the study: Blood samples included most of the expanded thyroid clonotypes exceeding 0.001.

Amplification targeted TCR beta CDR3 regions from RNA transcripts. RT-PCR in the first round (using the HTBI primer set) targeted the TCR CDR3. MiXCR, applied by TCRdb to the multiplex PCR reads, yields one record per CDR3 protein. The data show fewer than 350,000 distinct CDR3 sequences, about an eighth seen once. Trimming cost V 2 bases and J 0 bases, with 7 bases left between them. The CDR3 contains 14 residues. This clonotype was detected ten times or more. Its antigen is unidentified. Subjects aged 18 to 65 presented with newly diagnosed hyperthyroidism of less than 2 months' duration. The TCR originated in a woman aged 30 to 39 with Graves' hyperthyroidism that later progressed to Graves' ophthalmopathy. This chain joins TRBV12-3 or TRBV12-4 and TRBJ1-2; no reliable D call. Sequencing was performed on blood. The CDR3 DNA reads as TGTGCCAGCAGTTTATTGGCTTCTAACTATGGCTACACCTTC. This gives the protein CASSLLASNYGYTF.